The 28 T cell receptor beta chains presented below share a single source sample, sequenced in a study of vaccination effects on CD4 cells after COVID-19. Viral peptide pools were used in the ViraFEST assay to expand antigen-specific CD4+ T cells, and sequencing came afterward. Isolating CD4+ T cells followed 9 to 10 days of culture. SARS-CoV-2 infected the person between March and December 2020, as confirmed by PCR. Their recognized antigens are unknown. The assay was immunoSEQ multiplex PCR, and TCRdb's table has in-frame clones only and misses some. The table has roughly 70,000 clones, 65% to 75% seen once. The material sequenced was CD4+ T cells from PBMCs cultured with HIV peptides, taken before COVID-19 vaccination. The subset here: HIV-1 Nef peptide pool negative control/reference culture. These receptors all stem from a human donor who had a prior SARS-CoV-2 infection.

CDR3 bases: TGCGCCAGCACCCGGACTAGCGGGAGGGGCTCCTACAATGAGCAGTTCTTC. Translated, it gives CASTRTSGRGSYNEQFF. V is TRBV10-2 and J is TRBJ2-1; 15 nucleotides line up with TRBD2. Trimming removed 7 bases from V and 0 bases from J; junction bases left unmatched: 4. The CDR3 covers 17 residues. Germline CDR1 WSHSY, CDR2 SAAADI.

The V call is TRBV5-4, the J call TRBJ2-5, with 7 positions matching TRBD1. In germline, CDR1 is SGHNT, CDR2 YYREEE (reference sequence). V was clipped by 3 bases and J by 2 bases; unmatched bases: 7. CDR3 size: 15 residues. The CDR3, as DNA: TGTGCCAGCAGCTGGGAACAGGGGTGGCAAGAGACCCAGTACTTC. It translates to CASSWEQGWQETQYF.

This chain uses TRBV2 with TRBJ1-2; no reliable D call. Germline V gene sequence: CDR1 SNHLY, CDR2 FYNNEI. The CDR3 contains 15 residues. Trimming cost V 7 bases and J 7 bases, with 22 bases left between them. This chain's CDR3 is CASNFSPGDGGGYTF. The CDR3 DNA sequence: TGTGCCAGCAACTTCTCACCAGGCGACGGTGGTGGCTACACCTTC.

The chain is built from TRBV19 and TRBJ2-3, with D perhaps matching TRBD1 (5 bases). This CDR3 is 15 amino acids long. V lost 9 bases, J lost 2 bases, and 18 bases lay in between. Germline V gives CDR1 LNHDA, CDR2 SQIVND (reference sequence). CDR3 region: CASRTGALLTDTQYF. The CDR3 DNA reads TGTGCCAGCAGAACTGGGGCTCTACTCACAGATACGCAGTATTTT.

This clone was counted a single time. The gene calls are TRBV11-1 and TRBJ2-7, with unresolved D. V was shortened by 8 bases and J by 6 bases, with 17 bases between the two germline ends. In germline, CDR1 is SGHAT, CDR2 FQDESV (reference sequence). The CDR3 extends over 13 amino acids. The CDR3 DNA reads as TGTGCCAGCGGAAGAGATCCGAGGAGCGAGCAGTACTTC. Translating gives CASGRDPRSEQYF.

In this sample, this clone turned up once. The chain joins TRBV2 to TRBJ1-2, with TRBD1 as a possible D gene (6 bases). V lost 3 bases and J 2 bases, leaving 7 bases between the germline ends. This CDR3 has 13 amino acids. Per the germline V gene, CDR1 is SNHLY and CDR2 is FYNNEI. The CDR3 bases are TGTGCCAGCAGTGAGACAGGAAACTATGGCTACACCTTC. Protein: CASSETGNYGYTF.

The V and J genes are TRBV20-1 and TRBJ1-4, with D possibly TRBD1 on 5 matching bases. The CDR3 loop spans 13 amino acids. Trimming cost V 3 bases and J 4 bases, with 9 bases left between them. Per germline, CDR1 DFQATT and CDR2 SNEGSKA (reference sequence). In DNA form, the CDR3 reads TGCAGTGCTAGTAAGGGGTTTAATGAAAAACTGTTTTTT. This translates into CSASKGFNEKLFF.

CDR3 region: CAWSPEWGNTIYF. CDR3 DNA: TGTGCCTGGAGCCCGGAATGGGGAAACACCATATATTTT. This chain connects TRBV30 to TRBJ1-3; D remains unclear. Germline V gene sequence: CDR1 GTSNPN, CDR2 SVGIG (reference sequence). CDR3 length equals 13 residues. Trimming took off 3 bases at V and 4 bases at J, with 10 bases between the two ends.

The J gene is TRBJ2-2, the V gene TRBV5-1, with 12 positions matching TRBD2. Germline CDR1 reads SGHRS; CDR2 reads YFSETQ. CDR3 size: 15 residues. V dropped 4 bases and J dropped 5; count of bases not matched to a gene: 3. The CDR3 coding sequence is TGCGCCAGCAGCCCCGGACTAGCGGGGACCGGGGAGCTGTTTTTT. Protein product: CASSPGLAGTGELFF.

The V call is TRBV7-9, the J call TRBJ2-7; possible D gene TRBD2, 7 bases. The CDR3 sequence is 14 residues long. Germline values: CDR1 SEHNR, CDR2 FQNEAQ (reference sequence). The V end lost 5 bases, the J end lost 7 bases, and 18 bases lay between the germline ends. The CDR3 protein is CASSLGGARLEQYF. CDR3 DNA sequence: TGTGCCAGCAGCCTAGGGGGGGCTCGCTTGGAGCAGTACTTC.

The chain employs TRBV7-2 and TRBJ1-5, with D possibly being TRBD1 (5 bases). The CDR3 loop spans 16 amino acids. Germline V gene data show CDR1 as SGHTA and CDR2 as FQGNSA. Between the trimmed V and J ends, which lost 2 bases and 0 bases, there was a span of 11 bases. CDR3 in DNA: TGTGCCAGCAGCTTATCGGCAGGGAATAGCAATCAGCCCCAGCATTTT. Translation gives CASSLSAGNSNQPQHF.

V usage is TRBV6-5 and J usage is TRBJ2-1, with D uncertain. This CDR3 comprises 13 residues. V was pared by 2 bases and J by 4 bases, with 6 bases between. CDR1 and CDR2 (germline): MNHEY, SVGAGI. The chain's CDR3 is CASSYDVYNEQFF. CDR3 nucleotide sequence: TGTGCCAGCAGTTACGACGTTTACAATGAGCAGTTCTTC.

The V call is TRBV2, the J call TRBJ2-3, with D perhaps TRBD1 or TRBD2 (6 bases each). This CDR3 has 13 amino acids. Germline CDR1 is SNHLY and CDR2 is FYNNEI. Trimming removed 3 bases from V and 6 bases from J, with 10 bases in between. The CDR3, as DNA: TGTGCCAGCAGTGATTCGGGGGCTGATACGCAGTATTTT. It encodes CASSDSGADTQYF.

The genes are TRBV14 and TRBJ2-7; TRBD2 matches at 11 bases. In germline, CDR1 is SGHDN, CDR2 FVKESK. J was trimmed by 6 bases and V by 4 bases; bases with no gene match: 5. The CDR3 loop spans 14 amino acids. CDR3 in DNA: TGTGCCAGCAGCCTACTAGCGGGAGTGGGCGAGCAGTACTTC. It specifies CASSLLAGVGEQYF.

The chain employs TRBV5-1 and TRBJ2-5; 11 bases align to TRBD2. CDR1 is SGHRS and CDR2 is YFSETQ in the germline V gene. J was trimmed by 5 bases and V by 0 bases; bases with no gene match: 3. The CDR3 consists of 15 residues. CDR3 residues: CASSLVTSGDETQYF. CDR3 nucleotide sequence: TGCGCCAGCAGCTTGGTGACTAGCGGGGACGAGACCCAGTACTTC.

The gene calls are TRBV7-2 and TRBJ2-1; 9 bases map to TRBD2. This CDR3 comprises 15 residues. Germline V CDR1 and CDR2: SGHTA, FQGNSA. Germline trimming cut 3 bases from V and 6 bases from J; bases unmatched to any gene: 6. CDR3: CASSFQGLASNEQFF. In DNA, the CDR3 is TGTGCCAGCAGCTTCCAAGGACTAGCGAGCAATGAGCAGTTCTTC.

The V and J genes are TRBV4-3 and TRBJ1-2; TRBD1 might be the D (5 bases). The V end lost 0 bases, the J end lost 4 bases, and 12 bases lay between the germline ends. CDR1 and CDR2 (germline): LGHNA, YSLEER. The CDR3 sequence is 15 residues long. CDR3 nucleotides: TGCGCCAGCAGCCAAGATTATGGGACGCCCTATGGCTACACCTTC. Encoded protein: CASSQDYGTPYGYTF.

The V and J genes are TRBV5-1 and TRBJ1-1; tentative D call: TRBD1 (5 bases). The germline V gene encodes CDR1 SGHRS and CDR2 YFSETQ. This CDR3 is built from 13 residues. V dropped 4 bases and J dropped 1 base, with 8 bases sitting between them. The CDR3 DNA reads TGCGCCAGCAGCAGAGGACAGAACACTGAAGCTTTCTTT. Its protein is CASSRGQNTEAFF.

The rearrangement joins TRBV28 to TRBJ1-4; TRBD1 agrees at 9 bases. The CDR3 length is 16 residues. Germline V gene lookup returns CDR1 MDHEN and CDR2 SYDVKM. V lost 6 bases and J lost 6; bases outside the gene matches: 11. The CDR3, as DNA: TGTGCCAGCAGATCTATTCCGGGACAGGGTTATGAAAAACTGTTTTTT. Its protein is CASRSIPGQGYEKLFF.

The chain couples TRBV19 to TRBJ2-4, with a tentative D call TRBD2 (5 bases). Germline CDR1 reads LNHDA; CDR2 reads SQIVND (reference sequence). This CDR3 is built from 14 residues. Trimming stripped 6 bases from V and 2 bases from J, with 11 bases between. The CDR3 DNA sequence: TGTGCCAGTAGGATCAGCGGACCCAAAAACATTCAGTACTTC. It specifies CASRISGPKNIQYF.

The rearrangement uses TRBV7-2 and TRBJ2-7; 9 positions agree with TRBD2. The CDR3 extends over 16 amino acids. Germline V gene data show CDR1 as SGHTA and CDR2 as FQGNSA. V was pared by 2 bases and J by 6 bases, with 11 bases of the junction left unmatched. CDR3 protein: CASSLQSLAGMGEQYF. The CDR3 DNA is TGTGCCAGCAGCTTACAGTCTCTAGCGGGGATGGGCGAGCAGTACTTC.

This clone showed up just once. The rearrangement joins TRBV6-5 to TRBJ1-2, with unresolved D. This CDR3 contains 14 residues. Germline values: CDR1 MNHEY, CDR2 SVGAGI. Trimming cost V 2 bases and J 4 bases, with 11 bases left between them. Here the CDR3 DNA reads TGTGCCAGCAGTTACGAGCGAGCCGCCTATGGCTACACCTTC. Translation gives CASSYERAAYGYTF.

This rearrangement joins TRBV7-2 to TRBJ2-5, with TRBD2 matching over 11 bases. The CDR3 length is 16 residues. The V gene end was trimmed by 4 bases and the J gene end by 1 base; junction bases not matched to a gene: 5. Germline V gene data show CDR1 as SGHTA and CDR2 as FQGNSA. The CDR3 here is CASSSTLAGGQETQYF. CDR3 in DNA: TGTGCCAGCAGCTCAACCCTAGCGGGAGGCCAAGAGACCCAGTACTTC.

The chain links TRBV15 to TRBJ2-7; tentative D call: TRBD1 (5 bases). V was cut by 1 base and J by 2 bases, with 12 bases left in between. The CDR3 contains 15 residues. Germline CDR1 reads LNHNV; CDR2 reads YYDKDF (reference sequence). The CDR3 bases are TGTGCCACCAGCAGAGGAACAGGAGAAGCCTACGAGCAGTACTTC. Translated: CATSRGTGEAYEQYF.

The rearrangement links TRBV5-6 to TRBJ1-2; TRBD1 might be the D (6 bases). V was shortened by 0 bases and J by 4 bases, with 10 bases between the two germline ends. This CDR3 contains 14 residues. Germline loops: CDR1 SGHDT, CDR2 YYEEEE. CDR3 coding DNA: TGTGCCAGCAGCTTGGACAGGGTAGGCTATGGCTACACCTTC. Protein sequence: CASSLDRVGYGYTF.

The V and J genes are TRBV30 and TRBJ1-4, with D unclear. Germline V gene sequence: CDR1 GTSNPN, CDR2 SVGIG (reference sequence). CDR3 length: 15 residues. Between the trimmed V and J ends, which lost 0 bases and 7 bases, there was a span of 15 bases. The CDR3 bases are TGTGCCTGGAGTGTAGGTGGGAGCGGTTCTGAAAAACTGTTTTTT. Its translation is CAWSVGGSGSEKLFF. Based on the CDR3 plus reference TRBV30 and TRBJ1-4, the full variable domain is SQTIHQWPATLVQPVGSPLSLECTVEGTSNPNLYWYRQAAGRGLQLLFYSVGIGQISSEVPQNLSASRPQDRQFILSSKKLLLSDSGFYLCAWSVGGSGSEKLFFGSGTQLSVL.

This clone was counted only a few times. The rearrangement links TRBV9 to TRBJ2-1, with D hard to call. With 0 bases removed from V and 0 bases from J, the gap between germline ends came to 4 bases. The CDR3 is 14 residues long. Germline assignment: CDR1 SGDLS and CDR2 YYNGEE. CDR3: CASSVDLSYNEQFF. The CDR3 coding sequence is TGTGCCAGCAGCGTAGATCTCTCCTACAATGAGCAGTTCTTC.

The CDR3 region is CASSLTGTEAFF. The CDR3 bases are TGTGCCAGCTCACTCACAGGGACTGAAGCTTTCTTT. The gene calls are TRBV18 and TRBJ1-1; D perhaps matches TRBD1 (6 bases). The germline V gene has CDR1 KGHSH and CDR2 LQKENI. CDR3 length: 12 amino acids. The ends were cut back, 4 bases at V and 5 bases at J, with 8 bases in the middle.